This passage covers 6 T cell receptor beta chains from one sample sequenced in a study of CD8 T cells in Susac syndrome. With random hexamers, roughly 0.45 to 1 ug RNA was reverse transcribed. TCRdb redid the calling of the immunoSEQ multiplex PCR reads with MiXCR, one entry per CDR3 protein. Altogether more than 130,000 distinct CDR3 sequences are present, 94% being singletons, with the ten largest covering 0.25% to 0.3%. Specimen: CD8+ T cells from PBMCs. The receptors originated from a human donor in good health.

The V and J genes are TRBV7-3 and TRBJ2-3, with D perhaps matching TRBD2 (5 bases). The CDR3 has 13 amino acids. CDR1 is SGHTA and CDR2 is FQGTGA in the germline V gene. V lost 1 base to trimming and J lost 4 bases, with 6 bases between them. In nucleotides, the CDR3 is TGTGCCAGCAGCTTAAACGGGGCAGATACGCAGTATTTT. It is translated as CASSLNGADTQYF.

The V gene is TRBV14, the J gene TRBJ2-5; possibly TRBD1 for D (5 bases). Germline V gene lookup returns CDR1 SGHDN and CDR2 FVKESK. The V end was cut by 6 bases, the J end by 1 base, with 12 bases between. This CDR3 contains 14 residues. CDR3 protein: CASRATESQETQYF. For the CDR3, the DNA is TGTGCCAGCAGAGCGACAGAAAGCCAAGAGACCCAGTACTTC.

The chain carries TRBV7-9 and TRBJ2-5; 9 bases line up with TRBD2. CDR1 and CDR2 from the germline V gene are SEHNR and FQNEAQ (reference sequence). V lost 2 bases, J lost 3 bases, and 10 bases stayed unmatched. The CDR3 is 17 amino acids. The CDR3 spells CASSLIPVAGVEETQYF. CDR3 DNA sequence: TGTGCCAGCAGCTTAATCCCAGTAGCGGGAGTGGAAGAGACCCAGTACTTC. Variable domain in full (rest from reference TRBV7-9 and TRBJ2-5): DTGVSQNPRHKITKRGQNVTFRCDPISEHNRLYWYRQTLGQGPEFLTYFQNEAQLEKSRLLSDRFSAERPKGSFSTLEIQRTEQGDSAMYLCASSLIPVAGVEETQYFGPGTRLLVL.

The chain combines TRBV29-1 with TRBJ1-2; 7 bases are shared with TRBD1. The CDR3 has 15 amino acids. CDR1 SQVTM and CDR2 ANQGSEA come from the germline V gene. V gave up 3 bases and J gave up 4 bases; unmatched junction bases: 11. The CDR3 DNA reads as TGCAGCGTTGACTCGGGACAGCACGAATTCTATGGCTACACCTTC. This encodes CSVDSGQHEFYGYTF.

The count of this clonotype is one. The J gene is TRBJ1-5, the V gene TRBV27; D remains ambiguous. Germline V lookup: CDR1 MNHEY, CDR2 SMNVEV (reference sequence). The CDR3 consists of 16 residues. V dropped 1 base and J dropped 2 bases, with 12 bases sitting between them. CDR3 region: CASSLYRDSGNQPQHF. CDR3 DNA sequence: TGTGCCAGCAGTTTATATCGGGATTCGGGCAATCAGCCCCAGCATTTT.

This clonotype was recorded only once. J is TRBJ1-2 and V is TRBV30; D not certain. The V gene's germline CDR1 is GTSNPN and CDR2 SVGIG (reference sequence). The CDR3 length is 13 residues. Trimming removed 0 bases at V and 6 bases at J, with 11 bases between. DNA of the CDR3: TGTGCCTGGAGTGTGGCCAGGACGGATGGCTACACCTTC. It encodes CAWSVARTDGYTF. The variable domain in full, with the rest retrieved from reference TRBV30 and TRBJ1-2, is SQTIHQWPATLVQPVGSPLSLECTVEGTSNPNLYWYRQAAGRGLQLLFYSVGIGQISSEVPQNLSASRPQDRQFILSSKKLLLSDSGFYLCAWSVARTDGYTFGSGTRLTVV.